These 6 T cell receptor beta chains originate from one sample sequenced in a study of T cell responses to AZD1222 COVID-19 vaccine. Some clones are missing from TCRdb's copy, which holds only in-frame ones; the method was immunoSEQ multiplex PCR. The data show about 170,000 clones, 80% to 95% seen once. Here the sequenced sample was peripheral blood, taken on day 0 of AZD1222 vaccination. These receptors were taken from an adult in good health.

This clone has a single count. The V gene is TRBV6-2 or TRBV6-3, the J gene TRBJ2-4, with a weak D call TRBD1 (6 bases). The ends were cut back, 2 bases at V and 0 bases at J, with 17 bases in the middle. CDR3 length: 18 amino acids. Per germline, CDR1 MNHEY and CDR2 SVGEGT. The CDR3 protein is CASSYAGDPTLAKNIQYF. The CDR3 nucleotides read TGTGCCAGCAGTTACGCAGGGGACCCAACCCTAGCCAAAAACATTCAGTACTTC.

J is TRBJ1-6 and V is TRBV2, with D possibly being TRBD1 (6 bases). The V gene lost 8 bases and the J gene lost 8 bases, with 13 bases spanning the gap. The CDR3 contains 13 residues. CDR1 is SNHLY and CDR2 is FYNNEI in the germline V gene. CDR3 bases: TGTGCCAGCCGACGGGACACAGATTCACCCCTCCACTTT. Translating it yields CASRRDTDSPLHF.

This CDR3 is CASSEAKGWEREGKSTGELFF. Here the CDR3 DNA reads TGTGCCAGCAGTGAAGCAAAGGGATGGGAGCGGGAGGGTAAAAGCACCGGGGAGCTGTTTTTT. J is TRBJ2-2 and V is TRBV2, with 10 nucleotides matching TRBD2. CDR3 length: 21 residues. V shed 0 bases, J shed 4 bases, and the junction held 17 bases outside the gene matches. Per germline, CDR1 SNHLY and CDR2 FYNNEI.

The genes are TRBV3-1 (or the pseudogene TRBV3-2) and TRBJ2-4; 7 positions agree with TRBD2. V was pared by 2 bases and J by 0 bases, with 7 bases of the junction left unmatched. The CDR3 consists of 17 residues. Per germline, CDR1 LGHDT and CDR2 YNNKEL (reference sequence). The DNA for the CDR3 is TGTGCCAGCAGCCAATCCCCGGGGGGTTTAGCCAAAAACATTCAGTACTTC. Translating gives CASSQSPGGLAKNIQYF.

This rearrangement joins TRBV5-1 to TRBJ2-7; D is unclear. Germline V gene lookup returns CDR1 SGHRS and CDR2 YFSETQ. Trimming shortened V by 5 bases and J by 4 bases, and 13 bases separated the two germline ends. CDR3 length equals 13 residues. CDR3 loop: CASRRLVGYEQYF. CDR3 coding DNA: TGCGCCAGCAGGCGGCTAGTCGGGTACGAGCAGTACTTC. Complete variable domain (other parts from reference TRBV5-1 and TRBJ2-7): KAGVTQTPRYLIKTRGQQVTLSCSPISGHRSVSWYQQTPGQGLQFLFEYFSETQRNKGNFPGRFSGRQFSNSRSEMNVSTLELGDSALYLCASRRLVGYEQYFGPGTRLTVT.

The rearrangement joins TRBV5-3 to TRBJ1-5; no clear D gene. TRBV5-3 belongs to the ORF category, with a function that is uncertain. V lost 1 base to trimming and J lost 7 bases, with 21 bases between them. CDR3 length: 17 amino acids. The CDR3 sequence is CARSLSGGQKGIQPQHF. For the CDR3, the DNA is TGTGCCAGAAGCTTGTCCGGCGGGCAGAAAGGGATCCAGCCCCAGCATTTT.